A single sample gave rise to the 27 T cell receptor beta chains below, sequenced in a study of blood T cell repertoires in COVID-19. The method was immunoSEQ multiplex PCR; TCRdb's version includes in-frame clones alone and lacks a portion of them. Found here are hundreds of thousands of clones, around 90% of them singletons; the top ten hold roughly 10%. Sequencing input: peripheral blood. The receptors shown here come from a woman between 70 and 85 years old with COVID-19, enrolled during active disease.

The V gene is TRBV28, the J gene TRBJ1-4; D gene ambiguous. The germline V gene encodes CDR1 MDHEN and CDR2 SYDVKM. Trimming removed 5 bases from V and 8 bases from J, with 15 bases in between. The CDR3 has 14 residues. The CDR3 DNA sequence: TGTGCCAGCAGTCTTAAGAACTCAGGAGAAAAACTGTTTTTT. Translation: CASSLKNSGEKLFF.

The chain uses TRBV7-3 and TRBJ1-1; weak D call: TRBD1 (6 bases). CDR3 length: 13 amino acids. Germline loops: CDR1 SGHTA, CDR2 FQGTGA. V dropped 2 bases and J dropped 4 bases, with 8 bases sitting between them. CDR3 sequence reads: CASSLDRFTEAFF. The DNA of the CDR3 is TGTGCCAGCAGCTTAGACAGGTTCACTGAAGCTTTCTTT.

A few counts support this clone. The genes are TRBV11-2 and TRBJ2-5; the D gene is possibly TRBD2 (6 bases). This CDR3 contains 13 residues. Germline V gene sequence: CDR1 SGHAT, CDR2 FQNNGV. V was trimmed by 1 base and J by 7 bases, leaving 10 bases between them. The CDR3 here is CASSLGLEATQYF. In nucleotides, the CDR3 is TGTGCCAGCAGCTTAGGACTAGAAGCGACCCAGTACTTC.

The chain links TRBV4-3 to TRBJ1-5; 8 bases map to TRBD1. The CDR3 consists of 15 residues. Germline values: CDR1 LGHNA, CDR2 YSLEER. V was clipped by 0 bases and J by 7 bases; unmatched bases: 5. The CDR3 DNA is TGCGCCAGCAGCCAAGAAGGACAGGGTCACCAGCCCCAGCATTTT. Amino acid sequence: CASSQEGQGHQPQHF.

The J gene is TRBJ2-1, the V gene TRBV30, with 14 nucleotides matching TRBD2. With V trimmed by 5 bases and J by 5 bases, 8 bases remained unmatched. This CDR3 comprises 16 residues. The germline CDR1 and CDR2 sequences are GTSNPN and SVGIG (reference sequence). The CDR3 here is CAWSGTSGRYNNEQFF. For the CDR3, the DNA is TGTGCCTGGTCCGGGACTAGCGGGAGATACAACAATGAGCAGTTCTTC. Using reference TRBV30 and TRBJ2-1 for the parts outside the CDR3, the full variable domain is SQTIHQWPATLVQPVGSPLSLECTVEGTSNPNLYWYRQAAGRGLQLLFYSVGIGQISSEVPQNLSASRPQDRQFILSSKKLLLSDSGFYLCAWSGTSGRYNNEQFFGPGTRLTVL.

This clone was found once. This rearrangement joins TRBV11-3 to TRBJ2-3; 7 bases map to TRBD2. Germline V gene sequence: CDR1 SGHNT, CDR2 YENEEA. The CDR3 length is 16 residues. J lost 4 bases, V lost 1 base, and 8 bases had no gene match. The CDR3 loop is CASSLGGGSKSDTQYF. Written as DNA, the CDR3 is TGTGCCAGCAGCTTAGGCGGCGGGAGCAAGTCAGATACGCAGTATTTT.

This clone was seen only a few times. The chain uses TRBV30 and TRBJ1-1, with TRBD1 matching 7 bases. V trimming: 2 bases; J trimming: 11 bases; junction bases outside the gene matches: 8. Germline V lookup: CDR1 GTSNPN, CDR2 SVGIG (reference sequence). The CDR3 length is 12 residues. CDR3 nucleotides: TGTGCCTGGAGTAGGGACAGTTTTGGGGCTTTCTTT. Encoded protein: CAWSRDSFGAFF.

This chain uses TRBV28 with TRBJ2-3; TRBD2 is a possible D gene (6 bases). V lost 3 bases and J 1 base, leaving 14 bases between the germline ends. Germline V gene lookup returns CDR1 MDHEN and CDR2 SYDVKM. The CDR3 runs 16 residues. This chain's CDR3 is CASSFQRAGGTDTQYF. In nucleotides, the CDR3 is TGTGCCAGCAGTTTCCAGCGGGCTGGAGGCACAGATACGCAGTATTTT.

This sequence joins TRBV4-1 and TRBJ1-1; D is possibly TRBD1 (6 bases). Trimming cost V 0 bases and J 4 bases, with 15 bases left between them. The CDR3 has 16 amino acids. CDR1 and CDR2 from the germline V gene are MGHRA and YSYEKL. CDR3 coding DNA: TGCGCCAGCAGCCAAGATATGGGTTTAGGGGGCACTGAAGCTTTCTTT. Its protein product is CASSQDMGLGGTEAFF.

In its sample, this clone was seen a few times. The rearrangement links TRBV13 to TRBJ1-1, with D possibly matching TRBD1 (6 bases). The CDR3 totals 15 residues. Trimming removed 8 bases at V and 0 bases at J, with 16 bases between. Germline CDR1 reads PRHDT; CDR2 reads FYEKMQ (reference sequence). The CDR3 sequence is CASANIGTLNTEAFF. For the CDR3, the DNA is TGTGCCAGCGCAAACATCGGGACACTGAACACTGAAGCTTTCTTT.

With respect to this clone: Other DNA variants within this sample encode the same CDR3. The chain employs TRBV7-9 and TRBJ1-1; perhaps TRBD1 as D (5 bases). This CDR3 is 13 amino acids long. Germline V lookup: CDR1 SEHNR, CDR2 FQNEAQ (reference sequence). Trimming took 4 bases from V and 5 from J, leaving 11 bases between them. The CDR3 sequence: CASSSLGGTEAFF. For the CDR3, the DNA is TGTGCCAGCAGCTCCCTGGGGGGAACTGAAGCTTTCTTT.

This clone is a singleton in its sample. V gene TRBV7-3 combines with J gene TRBJ1-1; D is undetermined. Trimming shortened V by 3 bases and J by 1 base, and 6 bases separated the two germline ends. CDR3 length equals 13 residues. Germline loops: CDR1 SGHTA, CDR2 FQGTGA. This CDR3 is CASSLGQNTEAFF. The CDR3 region has the DNA TGTGCCAGCAGCTTGGGCCAGAACACTGAAGCTTTCTTT. Together with reference TRBV7-3 and TRBJ1-1, the CDR3 gives the full variable domain: GAGVSQTPSNKVTEKGKYVELRCDPISGHTALYWYRQSLGQGPEFLIYFQGTGAADDSGLPNDRFFAVRPEGSVSTLKIQRTERGDSAVYLCASSLGQNTEAFFGQGTRLTVV.

This clone was detected once. J is TRBJ1-6 and V is TRBV18; TRBD1 matches at 7 bases. J was trimmed by 0 bases and V by 3 bases; bases with no gene match: 14. In germline, CDR1 is KGHSH, CDR2 LQKENI. This CDR3 is 20 amino acids long. The CDR3 is CASSPSGTVNNPSYNSPLHF. The DNA of the CDR3 is TGTGCCAGCTCACCCTCGGGGACAGTTAATAACCCCTCCTATAATTCACCCCTCCACTTT.

The J gene is TRBJ1-1, the V gene TRBV7-8, with 9 bases that match TRBD1. In germline, CDR1 is SGHVS, CDR2 FQNEAQ. V gave up 2 bases and J gave up 3 bases; unmatched junction bases: 4. The CDR3 is 15 residues long. CDR3 residues: CASSLWGQGDTEAFF. The DNA of the CDR3 is TGTGCCAGCAGCTTATGGGGACAGGGAGACACTGAAGCTTTCTTT.

The chain has TRBV5-5 and TRBJ2-6; 11 positions agree with TRBD1. After removal of 4 bases from V and 2 bases from J, the junction contained 2 bases not matched to a gene. CDR1 and CDR2 (germline): SGHKS, YYEKEE (reference sequence). The CDR3 runs to 16 residues. CDR3 nucleotide sequence: TGTGCCAGCAGCCGGGACAGGGGGACTGGGGCCAACGTCCTGACTTTC. Encoded protein: CASSRDRGTGANVLTF.

J is TRBJ2-1 and V is TRBV6-5; D might be TRBD2 (5 bases). Looked up from germline, CDR1 is MNHEY and CDR2 is SVGAGI. V was cut by 6 bases and J by 2 bases, with 8 bases left in between. The CDR3 has 13 residues. CDR3 region: CASRTGTYNEQFF. Written as DNA, the CDR3 is TGTGCCAGCAGAACCGGGACCTACAATGAGCAGTTCTTC.

This clone was observed a single time. This sequence joins TRBV2 and TRBJ2-5; TRBD2 matches 12 bases. V lost 4 bases and J lost 4; bases outside the gene matches: 4. The length of the CDR3 is 15 residues. CDR1 and CDR2 from the germline V gene are SNHLY and FYNNEI. This CDR3 reads CASSVLAGGVETQYF. The CDR3 coding sequence is TGTGCCAGCAGTGTTCTAGCGGGAGGGGTAGAGACCCAGTACTTC. The complete variable domain, with remaining parts taken from reference TRBV2 and TRBJ2-5, reads EPEVTQTPSHQVTQMGQEVILRCVPISNHLYFYWYRQILGQKVEFLVSFYNNEISEKSEIFDDQFSVERPDGSNFTLKIRSTKLEDSAMYFCASSVLAGGVETQYFGPGTRLLVL.

The CDR3 loop is CASSSWGGSTDTQYF. The CDR3 nucleotides are TGTGCCAGCAGCTCCTGGGGGGGGAGCACAGATACGCAGTATTTT. The gene calls are TRBV9 and TRBJ2-3, with TRBD2 matching 7 bases. Looked up from germline, CDR1 is SGDLS and CDR2 is YYNGEE. The CDR3 runs to 15 residues. V gave up 4 bases and J gave up 0 bases; unmatched junction bases: 5.

This sequence joins TRBV6-5 and TRBJ2-1; perhaps TRBD1 as D (6 bases). In germline, CDR1 is MNHEY, CDR2 SVGAGI. The CDR3 has 13 residues. V was pared by 7 bases and J by 3 bases, with 10 bases between. The CDR3: CASTLDSYNEQFF. CDR3 in DNA: TGTGCCAGCACCCTGGACAGCTACAATGAGCAGTTCTTC.

This clone was observed once. This sequence joins TRBV11-2 and TRBJ1-2, with a weak D call TRBD1 (5 bases). The CDR3 runs to 12 residues. Between the trimmed V and J ends, which lost 5 bases and 7 bases, there was a span of 11 bases. Germline CDR1 SGHAT, CDR2 FQNNGV. In DNA, the CDR3 is TGTGCCAGCAGCAATACCAGGGCTGGCTACACCTTC. This encodes CASSNTRAGYTF.

The chain couples TRBV12-3 or TRBV12-4 to TRBJ1-3, with D unresolved. V was trimmed by 11 bases and J by 0 bases, leaving 8 bases between them. The CDR3 runs 12 residues. In nucleotides, the CDR3 is TGTGCCCTGGGGAGCTCTGGAAACACCATATATTTT. Translation: CALGSSGNTIYF.

The chain links TRBV10-3 to TRBJ1-1; 7 bases line up with TRBD1. The V gene's germline CDR1 is ENHRY and CDR2 SYGVKD. With 3 bases clipped from V and 0 bases from J, the junction kept 4 bases outside the gene matches. The CDR3 extends over 15 amino acids. CDR3 sequence reads: CAISDRGVMNTEAFF. The CDR3 DNA is TGTGCCATCAGTGACAGGGGGGTAATGAACACTGAAGCTTTCTTT.

This clone was seen once. The gene calls are TRBV7-9 and TRBJ2-5; D is undetermined. CDR1 and CDR2 (germline): SEHNR, FQNEAQ (reference sequence). The ends were cut back, 4 bases at V and 4 bases at J, with 7 bases in the middle. CDR3 size: 12 residues. Here the CDR3 reads CASSSVPETQYF. As DNA, the CDR3 is TGTGCCAGCAGCTCCGTTCCAGAGACCCAGTACTTC. Full variable domain (remainder filled in from reference TRBV7-9 and TRBJ2-5): DTGVSQNPRHKITKRGQNVTFRCDPISEHNRLYWYRQTLGQGPEFLTYFQNEAQLEKSRLLSDRFSAERPKGSFSTLEIQRTEQGDSAMYLCASSSVPETQYFGPGTRLLVL.

The chain links TRBV19 to TRBJ2-1, with 7 bases that match TRBD2. Germline V gene sequence: CDR1 LNHDA, CDR2 SQIVND (reference sequence). The length of the CDR3 is 16 residues. V dropped 0 bases and J dropped 2; count of bases not matched to a gene: 4. CDR3 nucleotides: TGTGCCAGTAGTATAGAAGCGGGAAGGACCTACAATGAGCAGTTCTTC. Translation: CASSIEAGRTYNEQFF.

This rearrangement joins TRBV5-8 to TRBJ2-1; 14 bases align to TRBD2. The CDR3 totals 16 residues. V dropped 2 bases and J dropped 9; count of bases not matched to a gene: 7. The germline gives CDR1 SGHTS, CDR2 YDEGEE. The CDR3 sequence is CASSLGTSGSRSEQFF. Written as DNA, the CDR3 is TGTGCCAGCAGCTTAGGGACTAGCGGGAGTAGGAGTGAGCAGTTCTTC.

This rearrangement joins TRBV3-1 (or the pseudogene TRBV3-2) to TRBJ1-2; perhaps TRBD1 as D (5 bases). Germline V gene lookup returns CDR1 LGHDT and CDR2 YNNKEL (reference sequence). V lost 1 base and J lost 7, with 19 bases in between. The CDR3 has 16 residues. The CDR3 DNA is TGTGCCAGCAGCCAAGTACTTGATTGGAGGGGCTTTGGCTACACCTTC. Its protein is CASSQVLDWRGFGYTF.

The chain uses TRBV2 and TRBJ2-7; 12 nucleotides line up with TRBD1. This CDR3 spans 17 amino acids. The germline gives CDR1 SNHLY, CDR2 FYNNEI. Trimming took 4 bases from V and 4 from J; bases not matched to a gene: 11. CDR3 DNA sequence: TGTGCCAGCAGTGCGGGACAGGGGGCTCGTTCTCGATACGAGCAGTACTTC. Translated: CASSAGQGARSRYEQYF.